The TCR beta chain under discussion was sequenced for a study of graft-versus-host responses after intestinal transplantation. To note about this clone: Its specificity is unknown.

CDR3 size: 17 residues. Trimming removed 0 bases from V and 6 bases from J; junction bases left unmatched: 10. Germline V gene sequence: CDR1 SGHDT, CDR2 YYEEEE. Clones were read by immunoSEQ multiplex PCR, and TCRdb kept only the in-frame ones, dropping some. The sample has about 120,000 clones; about 95% are singletons. V and J are TRBV5-6 and TRBJ2-1; 9 bases map to TRBD1. The clonotype was recovered from a human donor who received an intestinal transplant. The sample consisted of unstimulated CD8+ T cells sorted from spleen or lymph node cells, taken before intestinal transplant. CDR3 coding DNA: TGTGCCAGCAGCTTGGATCTGTCTGGGACAGGGCGCAATGAGCAGTTCTTC. Translation gives CASSLDLSGTGRNEQFF. The full variable domain, its missing parts supplied by reference TRBV5-6 and TRBJ2-1, is DAGVTQSPTHLIKTRGQQVTLRCSPKSGHDTVSWYQQALGQGPQFIFQYYEEEERQRGNFPDRFSGHQFPNYSSELNVNALLLGDSALYLCASSLDLSGTGRNEQFFGPGTRLTVL.